This T cell receptor beta chain was identified in a study of regulatory T cells in long-lasting Graves disease. Study-wide context: More than 5 years of antithyroid drugs with positive TSH receptor antibodies defined persistent Graves' disease.

The authors built TCR beta libraries using iRepertoire HTBI primers and Arm-PCR of CDR3 regions. Per the original data handling: From all samples, identification returned over 11 TRBJ and approximately 67 TRBV segments. Via MiXCR, TCRdb re-called the multiplex PCR reads, giving one row per CDR3 protein. The V and J calls, along with clone size, are taken from TCRdb and not from the paper's own processing. The sample consists of a few hundred thousand distinct CDR3 sequences, around a fifth of them appearing once. CDR3 length: 14 residues. The V and J ends lost 3 bases and 4 bases, in that order; junction bases with no gene match: 3. The germline V gene has CDR1 SGHAT and CDR2 FQNNGV. Time point defined: persistent/refractory GD, antithyroid drugs over 5 years with positive TRAb. Construction of the TCR library relied on RNA isolated from PBMCs.

The clonotype comes from a female donor with Graves disease. V usage is TRBV11-2 and J usage is TRBJ2-7; 10 bases line up with TRBD2. This material consisted of peripheral blood mononuclear cells (PBMCs), taken when the disease was refractory, from a patient treated with antithyroid drugs. The CDR3 DNA reads TGTGCCAGCAGCTTTAGTAGCGGGAGGTACGAGCAGTACTTC. Translated, it gives CASSFSSGRYEQYF.